This TCR beta chain was recovered during a study of OX40 agonist ivuxolimab in advanced cancers. About the research overall: Ivuxolimab is an agonistic anti-OX40 (CD134) antibody, and patients were treated with it.

TCRdb's copy holds only in-frame clones and misses some; the assay was immunoSEQ multiplex PCR. The repertoire holds tens of thousands of clones, with roughly 87% as singletons. V shed 6 bases and J 5 bases; nucleotides not matched to a gene: 3. This CDR3 comprises 12 residues. Germline-derived CDR1 and CDR2 are SGHAT and FQDESV (reference sequence). Sequencing used CD4+ or CD8+ T cells sorted from blood, obtained in a trial of the OX40 agonist ivuxolimab. The rearrangement uses TRBV11-1 and TRBJ1-2; 7 bases are a match to TRBD1. The receptor was derived from an adult with an advanced solid tumor such as melanoma, head and neck, liver or kidney cancer. The CDR3 sequence is CASSGDSYGYTF. CDR3 nucleotide sequence: TGTGCCAGCAGTGGGGACAGTTATGGCTACACCTTC.